These 9 T cell receptor beta chains came from one sample sequenced in a study of blood T cell repertoires in COVID-19. Libraries were prepared by immunoSEQ multiplex PCR; TCRdb keeps only in-frame clonotypes and omits some of them. Of tens of thousands of clones detected, 86% appear once; the ten largest clones hold around a fifth. Sequenced sample: peripheral blood. The receptors were gathered from a woman at least 80 years old in a cohort sampled during active or convalescent COVID-19.

The rearrangement joins TRBV11-2 to TRBJ2-4; D not resolved. Between the trimmed V and J ends, which lost 8 bases and 0 bases, there was a span of 11 bases. This CDR3 spans 14 amino acids. The germline CDR1 and CDR2 sequences are SGHAT and FQNNGV. The CDR3 nucleotides are TGTGCCAGCTCCGGGTCCTTAGCCAAAAACATTCAGTACTTC. The encoded protein is CASSGSLAKNIQYF.

Notes on this clone: Additional DNA sequences in this sample encode the identical CDR3. The chain couples TRBV15 to TRBJ1-1; the match to TRBD1 covers 9 bases. CDR3 size: 14 residues. Per the germline V gene, CDR1 is LNHNV and CDR2 is YYDKDF (reference sequence). Germline trimming cut 3 bases from V and 1 base from J; bases unmatched to any gene: 0. CDR3 bases: TGTGCCACCAGCAGGGACAGGGGGAACACTGAAGCTTTCTTT. Its protein product is CATSRDRGNTEAFF.

The chain is built from TRBV10-1 and TRBJ2-7, with 11 bases lining up with TRBD1. Germline lookup yields CDR1 WNHNN and CDR2 SYGVQD (reference sequence). After removal of 0 bases from V and 5 bases from J, the junction contained 3 bases not matched to a gene. The CDR3 covers 15 residues. CDR3 sequence reads: CASSESRTGGNEQYF. The CDR3 nucleotides read TGCGCCAGCAGTGAGTCGAGGACAGGGGGCAACGAGCAGTACTTC.

The gene calls are TRBV5-1 and TRBJ1-4; D unclear. Trimming removed 0 bases at V and 1 base at J, with 10 bases between. The CDR3 runs to 16 residues. CDR1 and CDR2 from the germline V gene are SGHRS and YFSETQ. Here the CDR3 DNA reads TGCGCCAGCAGCTTGGTTCTCGGTGGAACTAATGAAAAACTGTTTTTT. As protein: CASSLVLGGTNEKLFF.

The chain has TRBV7-9 and TRBJ1-3; D is unresolved. V gave up 5 bases and J gave up 8 bases, with 16 bases separating them. The germline V gene encodes CDR1 SEHNR and CDR2 FQNEAQ (reference sequence). The CDR3 is made up of 14 amino acids. CDR3 residues: CASSHRGDVDTIYF. In DNA form, the CDR3 reads TGTGCCAGCAGCCATCGCGGAGATGTAGACACCATATATTTT.

The V call is TRBV7-6, the J call TRBJ1-6, with D possibly being TRBD1 (5 bases). CDR3 length: 19 residues. V was shortened by 0 bases and J by 0 bases, with 15 bases between the two germline ends. From germline, CDR1 is SGHVS and CDR2 FNYEAQ. CDR3 coding DNA: TGTGCCAGCAGCTTAGCGCAGGGATCGCCGAGCTCCTATAATTCACCCCTCCACTTT. The encoded protein is CASSLAQGSPSSYNSPLHF.

V gene TRBV27 combines with J gene TRBJ1-3; D gene unclear. V was shortened by 4 bases and J by 4 bases, with 5 bases between the two germline ends. Germline V lookup: CDR1 MNHEY, CDR2 SMNVEV (reference sequence). There are 12 residues in the CDR3. The CDR3 is CASSSGGNTIYF. CDR3 DNA: TGTGCCAGCAGTTCGGGGGGAAACACCATATATTTT.

The chain couples TRBV6-5 to TRBJ2-1; 10 bases fit TRBD2. The trim removed 5 bases at V and 0 bases at J, leaving 1 base unmatched. The CDR3 has 15 residues. CDR1 MNHEY and CDR2 SVGAGI come from the germline V gene. The CDR3 is CASSSGRVSYNEQFF. CDR3 nucleotides: TGTGCCAGCAGTAGCGGGAGGGTCTCCTACAATGAGCAGTTCTTC.

The chain employs TRBV28 and TRBJ2-1; TRBD2 matches 9 bases. V was clipped by 3 bases and J by 11 bases; unmatched bases: 17. Germline V gene lookup returns CDR1 MDHEN and CDR2 SYDVKM. CDR3 length equals 17 residues. DNA of the CDR3: TGTGCCAGCAGTTTGAGGGAACTAGCGGGCCCCCCAGGGCAGCAGTTCTTC. It is translated as CASSLRELAGPPGQQFF.